This is a list of T cell receptor beta chains from one sample in a study of T cell responses to AZD1222 COVID-19 vaccine. Some clones are missing from TCRdb's copy, which holds only in-frame ones; the method was immunoSEQ multiplex PCR. The table includes about 100,000 clones, about 89% detected once. The sequenced sample was peripheral blood, obtained on day 0 of MenACWY control vaccination. These receptors all stem from an adult in good health. Both conserved end residues are trimmed from each CDR3. The size entry is marked missing in some rows and otherwise reads once, few, many or a size class.

TRBV6-5	10	once	TRBJ1-2	ASSSQGVGYT
TRBV29-1	9	.	TRBJ1-1	SVRANTEAF
TRBV2	12	.	TRBJ1-5	ASSEATADQPQH
TRBV5-1	12	.	TRBJ1-5	ASSPTGLGEAQH
TRBV10-3	12	.	TRBJ1-6	AISGDINNSPLH
TRBV9	12	.	TRBJ2-7	ASSPRRTSYEQY
TRBV19	13	.	TRBJ1-1	ASRDGSGARTEAF
TRBV18	14	few	TRBJ2-7	ASSPVEGLSLYEQY
TRBV3-1/TRBV3-2	17	medium-sized	TRBJ1-2	ASSPGTDPGWRANYGYT
TRBV7-3	13	once	TRBJ1-3	ASSLDRTAGNTIY
TRBV29-1	10	.	TRBJ1-2	SANQGDYGYT
TRBV11-2	14	once	TRBJ1-5	ASSLGGTGGVQPQH
TRBV5-1	13	once	TRBJ2-3	ASSFPSGERDTQY
TRBV10-1	11	.	TRBJ2-2	ATSAGVTGELF
TRBV19	13	.	TRBJ2-5	ASSMATSGQETQY
TRBV3-1/TRBV3-2	9	.	TRBJ2-5	ASSSWETQY
TRBV6-5	14	once	TRBJ2-7	ASSYSGGGVAYEQY
TRBV28	12	.	TRBJ1-2	ASSFLTGTHGYT
TRBV19	12	.	TRBJ2-7	ASSIQGGNHEQY
TRBV7-2	11	.	TRBJ2-5	ASSLAHQETQY